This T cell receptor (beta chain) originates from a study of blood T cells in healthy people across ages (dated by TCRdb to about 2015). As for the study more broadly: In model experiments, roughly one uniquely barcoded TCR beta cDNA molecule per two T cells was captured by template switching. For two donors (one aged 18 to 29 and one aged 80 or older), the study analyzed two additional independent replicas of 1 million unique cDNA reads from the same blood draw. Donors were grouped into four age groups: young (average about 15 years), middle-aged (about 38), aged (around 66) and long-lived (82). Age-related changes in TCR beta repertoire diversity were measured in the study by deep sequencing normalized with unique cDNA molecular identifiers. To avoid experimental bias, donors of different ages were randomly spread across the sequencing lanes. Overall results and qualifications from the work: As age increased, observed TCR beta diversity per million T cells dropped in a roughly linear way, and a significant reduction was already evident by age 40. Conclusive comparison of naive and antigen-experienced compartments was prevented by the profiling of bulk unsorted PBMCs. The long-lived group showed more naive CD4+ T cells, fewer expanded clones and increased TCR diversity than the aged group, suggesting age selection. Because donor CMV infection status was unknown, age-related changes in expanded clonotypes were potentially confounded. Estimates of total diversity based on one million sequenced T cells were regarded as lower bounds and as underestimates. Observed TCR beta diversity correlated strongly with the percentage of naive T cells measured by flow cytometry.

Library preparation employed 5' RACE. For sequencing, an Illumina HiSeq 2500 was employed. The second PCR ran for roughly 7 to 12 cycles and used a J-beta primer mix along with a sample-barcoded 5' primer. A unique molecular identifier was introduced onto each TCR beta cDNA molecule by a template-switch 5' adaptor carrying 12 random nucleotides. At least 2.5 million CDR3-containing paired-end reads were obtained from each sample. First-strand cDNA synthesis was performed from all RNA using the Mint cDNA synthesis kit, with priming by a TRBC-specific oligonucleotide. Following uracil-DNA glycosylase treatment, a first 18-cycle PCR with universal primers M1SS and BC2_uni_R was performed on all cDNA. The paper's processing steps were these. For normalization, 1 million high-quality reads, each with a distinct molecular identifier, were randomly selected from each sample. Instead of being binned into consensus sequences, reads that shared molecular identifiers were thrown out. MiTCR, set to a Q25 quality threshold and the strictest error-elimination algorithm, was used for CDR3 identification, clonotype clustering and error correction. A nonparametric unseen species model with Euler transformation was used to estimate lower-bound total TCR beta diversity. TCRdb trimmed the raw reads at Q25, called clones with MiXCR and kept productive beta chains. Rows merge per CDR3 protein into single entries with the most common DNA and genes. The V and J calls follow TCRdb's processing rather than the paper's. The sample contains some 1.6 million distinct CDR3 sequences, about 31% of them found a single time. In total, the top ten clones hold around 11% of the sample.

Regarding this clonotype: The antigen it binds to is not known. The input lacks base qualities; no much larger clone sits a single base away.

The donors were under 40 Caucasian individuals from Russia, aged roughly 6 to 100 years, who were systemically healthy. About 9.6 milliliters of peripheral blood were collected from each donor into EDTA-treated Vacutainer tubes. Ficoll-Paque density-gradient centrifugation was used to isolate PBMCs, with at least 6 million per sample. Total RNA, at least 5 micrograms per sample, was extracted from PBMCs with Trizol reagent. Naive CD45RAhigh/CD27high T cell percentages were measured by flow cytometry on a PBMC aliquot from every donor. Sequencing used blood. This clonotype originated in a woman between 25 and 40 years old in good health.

The DNA reads TGTGCCAGCAGCTTAGTGGCGGGGGTGGTTCCCGAAGAGACCCAGTACTTC. The translation is CASSLVAGVVPEETQYF. The sequence joins TRBV7-7 to TRBJ2-5; TRBD2 fits 7 bases in the junction. Based on the germline V gene (reference sequence), the CDR1 and CDR2 sequences are SSHAT and FNYEAQ. The junction shows trimming of 1 base on V and 3 bases on J, and the gene matches do not reach 11 bases of it. The CDR3 numbers 17 residues from cysteine through phenylalanine. Only the CDR3 portion is preserved as DNA: 51 bases, with reading frame beginning at the first base.